The present entry profiles one TCR beta chain with its context. Its target is unknown. This entry belongs to a study of long-term antiretroviral therapy in people with HIV. This CDR3 comprises 14 residues. Trimming took 4 bases from V and 6 from J; bases not matched to a gene: 7. Germline CDR1 and CDR2: SQVTM and ANQGSEA. Investigators performed immunoSEQ version v3.0 at survey level. Measured with immunoSEQ multiplex PCR; TCRdb has only the in-frame clones, and not every one. The repertoire holds tens of thousands of clones, with approximately 84% as singletons. Study-level results: ART-treated samples gained diversity yet remained below transplant donor controls.

The clonotype was recovered from a woman in her twenties or thirties with HIV. The specimen was unsorted PBMCs, collected 1.8 years before starting antiretroviral therapy. The chain uses TRBV29-1 and TRBJ2-1, with 9 bases fitting TRBD2. The CDR3 here is CSVGAGGPGNEQFF. The CDR3 DNA follows: TGCAGCGTTGGGGCGGGGGGGCCGGGCAATGAGCAGTTCTTC.